This TCR beta chain was sequenced in a study of shared clonotypes between healthy human individuals. The investigators split CD4+ cells into a CD45RA+ naive subset and a CD45RA-negative memory subset. In the case of this clone: Its cognate antigen is unknown.

CDR1 and CDR2 (germline): SGDLS, YYNGEE. The CDR3 loop spans 18 amino acids. Trimming removed 0 bases from V and 2 bases from J; junction bases left unmatched: 11. Study results and caveats: Sharing across four donors was highest in naive CD4 (roughly 5%) and lowest in memory CD8 (approximately 0.4%).

Generated by immunoSEQ multiplex PCR, the TCRdb table keeps only in-frame clones and is missing some. The data hold about 1.5 million clones, with around 97% observed a single time. This rearrangement joins TRBV9 to TRBJ2-1; TRBD2 agrees at 7 bases. Material for sequencing was naive CD4+ T cells sorted from blood. Subset here: CD45RA+ positively selected. This TCR was sampled from a man aged 25 to 40 in good health. CDR3 coding DNA: TGTGCCAGCAGCGTAGGAGGTGTCGCGGCGGGAGCCTACAATGAGCAGTTCTTC. Translated: CASSVGGVAAGAYNEQFF.